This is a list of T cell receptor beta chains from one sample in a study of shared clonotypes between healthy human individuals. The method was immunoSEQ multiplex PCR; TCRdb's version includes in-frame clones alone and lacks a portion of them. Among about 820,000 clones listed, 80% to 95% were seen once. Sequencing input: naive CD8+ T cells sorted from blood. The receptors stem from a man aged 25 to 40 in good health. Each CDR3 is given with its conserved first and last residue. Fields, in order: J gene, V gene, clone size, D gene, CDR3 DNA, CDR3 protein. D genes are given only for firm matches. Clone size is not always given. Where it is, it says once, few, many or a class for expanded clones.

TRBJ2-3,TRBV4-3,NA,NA,TGCGCCAGCAGCCGACCCGGGACTTCTAACACAGATACGCAGTATTTT,CASSRPGTSNTDTQYF
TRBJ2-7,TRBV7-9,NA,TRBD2,TGTGCCAGCAGCAACCACGGACTAGCGGGGACCTACGAGCAGTACTTC,CASSNHGLAGTYEQYF
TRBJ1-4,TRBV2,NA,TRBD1,TGTGCCAGCCAACCTCAGGGGGTATCAGATGAAAAACTGTTTTTT,CASQPQGVSDEKLFF
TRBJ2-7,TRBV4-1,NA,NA,TGCGCCAGCAGCATAGAAGACTCCTACGAGCAGTACTTC,CASSIEDSYEQYF
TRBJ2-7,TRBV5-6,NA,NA,TGTGCCAGCAGCTTATCTGACTACGAGCAGTACTTC,CASSLSDYEQYF
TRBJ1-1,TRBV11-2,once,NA,TGTGCCAGCAGCTTATATTTTTCGGGCAGTAAGAACACTGAAGCTTTCTTT,CASSLYFSGSKNTEAFF
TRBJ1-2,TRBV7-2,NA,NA,TGTGCCAGCAGCTTAGGAGGGTCCGGGAACTATGGCTACACCTTC,CASSLGGSGNYGYTF
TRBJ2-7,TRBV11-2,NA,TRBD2,TGTGCCAGCAGCTCGGGGGGTTACTACGAGCAGTACTTC,CASSSGGYYEQYF
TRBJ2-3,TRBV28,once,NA,TGTGCCACCTCAAGCCGTCTCCTACTTACAGATACGCAGTATTTT,CATSSRLLLTDTQYF
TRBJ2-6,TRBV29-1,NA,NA,TGCAGCGCTGACCTAGGGACCGGGGCCAACGTCCTGACTTTC,CSADLGTGANVLTF
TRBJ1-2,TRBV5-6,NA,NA,TGTGCCAGCAGCTTGGGAGGGGACTATGGCTACACCTTC,CASSLGGDYGYTF
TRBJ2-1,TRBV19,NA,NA,TGTGCCAGTAGTATCGAGGGTTCCTACAATGAGCAGTTCTTC,CASSIEGSYNEQFF
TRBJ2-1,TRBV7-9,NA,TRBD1,TGTGCCAGCAGCCATGGGACAGGGTTTCTCAATGAGCAGTTCTTC,CASSHGTGFLNEQFF
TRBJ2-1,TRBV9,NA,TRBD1,TGTGCCAGCAGCGAGACAGGGGGCATGAATGAGCAGTTCTTC,CASSETGGMNEQFF
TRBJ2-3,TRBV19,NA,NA,TGTGCCAGTAGTTCCCCTGAAGGGGCCCTCAGGTTGAGAGATACGCAGTATTTT,CASSSPEGALRLRDTQYF
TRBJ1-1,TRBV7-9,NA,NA,TGTGCCAGCAGCCTTGGGGGCCCTGAAGCTTTCTTT,CASSLGGPEAFF
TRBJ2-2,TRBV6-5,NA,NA,TGTGCCAGCAGTTACTCCACCGGGGAGCTGTTTTTT,CASSYSTGELFF
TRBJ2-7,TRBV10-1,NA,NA,TGCGCCAGCAGTGAGTCTACGAGGGACTTCGACGAGCAGTACTTC,CASSESTRDFDEQYF
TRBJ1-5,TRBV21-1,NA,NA,TGTGCCAGTAGACTAAATGGACAGGGAAATGGCAATCAGCCCCAGCATTTT,CASRLNGQGNGNQPQHF
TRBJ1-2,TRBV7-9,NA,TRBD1,TGTGCCAGCAGCTTAGGGACAGGGCGACATGGCTACACCTTC,CASSLGTGRHGYTF
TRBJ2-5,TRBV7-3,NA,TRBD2,TGTGCCAGCAGCTCCGGACTAGCGGGAACCCAGTACTTC,CASSSGLAGTQYF
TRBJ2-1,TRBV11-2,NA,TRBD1,TGTGCCAGCAGCGGATCCGGGACAGGAGGTCGTGATGAGCAGTTCTTC,CASSGSGTGGRDEQFF
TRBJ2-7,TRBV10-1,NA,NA,TGCGCCAGCAGTCCTCCAGGGAGCTCCTACGAGCAGTACTTC,CASSPPGSSYEQYF
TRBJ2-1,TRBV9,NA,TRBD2,TGTGCCAGCAGCGTAGCGGGAGGGCCAAACAATGAGCAGTTCTTC,CASSVAGGPNNEQFF
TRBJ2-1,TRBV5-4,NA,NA,TGTGCCAGCAGCCATACTCCGAGGACCAGCTCCTACAATGAGCAGTTCTTC,CASSHTPRTSSYNEQFF
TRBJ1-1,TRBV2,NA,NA,TGTGCCAGCAGTGAGAACAGTATGATGAACACTGAAGCTTTCTTT,CASSENSMMNTEAFF
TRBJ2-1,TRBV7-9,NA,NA,TGTGCCAGCAGCGCGTCCCGGGGGTGGGCCGAGAAGCAGTTCTTC,CASSASRGWAEKQFF
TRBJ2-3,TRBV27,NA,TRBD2,TGTGCCAGCATCCGACTGCTAGCGGGAGGGAACACAGATACGCAGTATTTT,CASIRLLAGGNTDTQYF